Listed below are T cell receptor beta chains from one sample, sequenced in a study of radiation and T cells in renal cell carcinoma. TCRdb's copy holds only in-frame clones and misses some; the assay was immunoSEQ multiplex PCR. The data hold 100,000 to 150,000 clones, with around nine tenths observed a single time. This material consisted of blood, taken from a patient whose treatment included radiotherapy and nephrectomy. The receptors derive from a woman aged 70-85 years with renal cell carcinoma. The CDR3 runs from the conserved cysteine through the conserved F or W. D genes are given only for firm matches. Not all rows give a size; the values are once, few, many and, for expanded clones, a class.

>.|.|TRBV15|TRBJ1-1
CATSRDVSTEAFF
TGTGCCACCAGCAGAGATGTTAGCACTGAAGCTTTCTTT
>.|.|TRBV28|TRBJ1-5
CATQRGSNQPQHF
TGTGCCACCCAGCGGGGTAGCAATCAGCCCCAGCATTTT
>.|.|TRBV2|TRBJ1-2
CASSSSTGYTF
TGTGCCAGCAGTTCGAGCACAGGCTACACCTTC
>.|.|TRBV6-5|TRBJ1-1
CASRGRRGNTEAFF
TGTGCCAGCAGGGGCCGCAGGGGGAACACTGAAGCTTTCTTT
>.|TRBD1|TRBV9|TRBJ2-1
CASSYGTGQYNEQFF
TGTGCCAGCAGCTATGGGACAGGGCAGTACAATGAGCAGTTCTTC
>.|TRBD1|TRBV2|TRBJ2-1
CASRDRPFGDNEQFF
TGTGCCAGCCGGGACAGGCCTTTCGGGGACAATGAGCAGTTCTTC
>.|.|TRBV6-5|TRBJ1-2
CASSYGGKYGYTF
TGTGCCAGCAGTTATGGGGGTAAATATGGCTACACCTTC
>.|TRBD1|TRBV10-3|TRBJ1-6
CAISESQGNSPLHF
TGTGCCATCAGTGAGTCACAGGGGAATTCACCCCTCCACTTT
>.|.|TRBV6-1|TRBJ1-1
CASRHGTANTEAFF
TGTGCCAGCAGGCATGGGACGGCGAACACTGAAGCTTTCTTT
>.|.|TRBV29-1|TRBJ2-5
CSVEVQGETQYF
TGCAGCGTTGAAGTCCAGGGTGAGACCCAGTACTTC
>.|.|TRBV5-6|TRBJ1-2
CASIMGGYYGYTF
TGTGCCAGCATTATGGGGGGCTACTATGGCTACACCTTC
>.|.|TRBV7-9|TRBJ2-2
CASSLEGSGELFF
TGTGCCAGCAGCTTAGAGGGCTCCGGGGAGCTGTTTTTT
>.|TRBD2|TRBV5-4|TRBJ2-3
CASSLTSGGEVDTQYF
TGTGCCAGCAGCTTAACTAGCGGGGGGGAGGTAGATACGCAGTATTTT
>.|TRBD2|TRBV4-2|TRBJ2-3
CASSLGTSGGTDTQYF
TGTGCCAGCAGTCTTGGGACTAGCGGGGGCACAGATACGCAGTATTTT
>.|TRBD1|TRBV7-9|TRBJ1-4
CASSGDSYEKLFF
TGTGCCAGCAGCGGGGACAGCTATGAAAAACTGTTTTTT
>.|.|TRBV9|TRBJ1-4
CASSGGNTGKKLFF
TGTGCCAGCAGCGGGGGGAACACTGGGAAGAAACTGTTTTTT
>.|.|TRBV5-1|TRBJ1-6
CASSSGQNSPLHF
TGCGCCAGCAGCTCCGGACAGAATTCACCCCTCCACTTT
>.|.|TRBV19|TRBJ1-1
CASSIDDLNTEAFF
TGTGCCAGTAGTATTGACGATTTGAACACTGAAGCTTTCTTT
>.|.|TRBV4-2|TRBJ1-2
CASSQGTPRDYGYTF
TGTGCCAGCAGCCAAGGAACACCCAGGGACTATGGCTACACCTTC
>.|TRBD1|TRBV30|TRBJ1-1
CAWIRDSLNTEAFF
TGTGCCTGGATTAGGGACAGCCTGAACACTGAAGCTTTCTTT
>.|.|TRBV29-1|TRBJ2-7
CSVRDGGEQYF
TGCAGCGTGAGGGATGGGGGCGAGCAGTACTTC
>.|.|TRBV27|TRBJ1-2
CASSQPGLYGYTF
TGTGCCAGCAGTCAACCGGGACTCTATGGCTACACCTTC
>.|.|TRBV4-3|TRBJ1-6
CASSQDNRSPLHF
TGCGCCAGCAGCCAAGATAACCGTTCACCCCTCCACTTT
>.|TRBD1|TRBV7-2|TRBJ1-1
CASRAGTVNTEAFF
TGTGCCAGCAGGGCCGGGACAGTTAACACTGAAGCTTTCTTT
>.|.|TRBV30|TRBJ1-5
CAWSIGSSNQPQHF
TGTGCCTGGAGTATCGGGAGTAGCAATCAGCCCCAGCATTTT
>.|.|TRBV11-3|TRBJ1-2
CASSLVAGYGYTF
TGTGCCAGCAGCTTAGTGGCCGGGTATGGCTACACCTTC
>.|TRBD1|TRBV7-2|TRBJ2-1
CASSLEGQAYNEQFF
TGTGCCAGCAGCTTAGAGGGACAGGCCTACAATGAGCAGTTCTTC
>.|.|TRBV28|TRBJ1-2
CASSIRTGWVNYGYTF
TGTGCCAGCAGTATTCGAACAGGGTGGGTTAACTATGGCTACACCTTC
>.|TRBD2|TRBV2|TRBJ2-5
CASGWRGAQETQYF
TGTGCCAGCGGGTGGCGGGGGGCCCAAGAGACCCAGTACTTC
>.|.|TRBV5-8|TRBJ2-1
CASSRPHEQFF
TGTGCCAGCAGTCGACCCCATGAGCAGTTCTTC
>.|.|TRBV15|TRBJ2-3
CATSRSGRDDLLFVQYF
TGTGCCACCAGCAGATCGGGCCGGGACGACCTTTTGTTCGTGCAGTATTTT
>.|.|TRBV21-1|TRBJ1-3
CASSPWPYGNTIYF
TGTGCCAGCAGCCCCTGGCCCTATGGAAACACCATATATTTT
>.|.|TRBV7-9|TRBJ2-5
CASSLSETQYF
TGTGCCAGCAGCTTATCAGAGACCCAGTACTTC
>.|.|TRBV6-1|TRBJ2-5
CASSEGSHGTQYF
TGTGCCAGCAGTGAAGGTAGCCACGGGACCCAGTACTTC
>.|.|TRBV11-1|TRBJ1-5
CASSLGIGQPQHF
TGTGCCAGCAGCTTAGGCATCGGTCAGCCCCAGCATTTT
>.|.|TRBV27|TRBJ2-6
CASSLGGKSSGANVLTF
TGTGCCAGCAGTTTAGGAGGGAAGAGCTCTGGGGCCAACGTCCTGACTTTC
>.|TRBD1|TRBV30|TRBJ1-6
CACRQGTARNSPLHF
TGTGCCTGTAGACAGGGGACGGCCCGTAATTCACCCCTCCACTTT
>.|.|TRBV7-2|TRBJ1-1
CASSLWPGGNTEAFF
TGTGCCAGCAGCTTATGGCCAGGCGGGAACACTGAAGCTTTCTTT
>.|.|TRBV9|TRBJ2-2
CASSARDFLGELFF
TGTGCCAGCAGCGCCCGGGACTTTCTCGGGGAGCTGTTTTTT
>.|.|TRBV25-1|TRBJ1-1
CASSVTTGLDTEAFF
TGTGCCAGCAGTGTCACTACGGGGTTAGACACTGAAGCTTTCTTT
>.|TRBD1|TRBV30|TRBJ2-7
CAWSRPGTGSSYEQYF
TGTGCCTGGAGTCGTCCCGGGACAGGGAGCTCCTACGAGCAGTACTTC
>.|.|TRBV9|TRBJ1-6
CASSVWTENSPLHF
TGTGCCAGCAGCGTTTGGACAGAGAATTCACCCCTCCACTTT
>once|TRBD2|TRBV19|TRBJ2-5
CASSPRTSGAQETQYF
TGTGCCAGTAGCCCGAGGACTAGCGGGGCTCAAGAGACCCAGTACTTC
>.|TRBD1|TRBV4-1|TRBJ1-2
CASSQTTGRPSGYTF
TGCGCCAGCAGCCAGACGACAGGGAGGCCTAGTGGCTACACCTTC
>.|.|TRBV7-6|TRBJ2-5
CASSLGLLWAQYF
TGTGCCAGCAGCTTAGGCCTCCTCTGGGCCCAGTACTTC
>.|.|TRBV28|TRBJ1-1
CASSLNRGNTEAFF
TGTGCCAGCAGTTTAAACCGGGGGAACACTGAAGCTTTCTTT
>.|TRBD1|TRBV11-2|TRBJ1-6
CASTIGQGDSPLHF
TGTGCCAGCACCATAGGACAGGGCGATTCACCCCTCCACTTT
>.|.|TRBV9|TRBJ1-6
CASSVGQVLSRGDSPLHF
TGTGCCAGCAGCGTAGGACAGGTTCTCTCAAGGGGGGATTCACCCCTCCACTTT